This T cell receptor beta chain emerged from a study of cytomegalovirus exposure and HLA in healthy donors. A multiplex PCR was run with 60 Vbeta primers and 13 Jbeta primers. Profiling relied on immunoSEQ multiplex PCR, and the TCRdb table lists in-frame clones only, not all of them. Here the sample spans 110,000 to 150,000 clones, about 73% being singletons. Germline V gene lookup returns CDR1 SQVTM and CDR2 ANQGSEA. This CDR3 is 14 amino acids long. V gave up 6 bases and J gave up 4 bases; unmatched junction bases: 9. Sequenced material: PBMCs. This sequence joins TRBV29-1 and TRBJ2-3; 8 bases are a match to TRBD1. This receptor was identified in a woman aged 55-69 years in good health and CMV-seropositive. CDR3 loop: CSVRQGRSADTQYF. For the CDR3, the DNA is TGCAGCGTCCGACAGGGGAGGTCCGCAGATACGCAGTATTTT.